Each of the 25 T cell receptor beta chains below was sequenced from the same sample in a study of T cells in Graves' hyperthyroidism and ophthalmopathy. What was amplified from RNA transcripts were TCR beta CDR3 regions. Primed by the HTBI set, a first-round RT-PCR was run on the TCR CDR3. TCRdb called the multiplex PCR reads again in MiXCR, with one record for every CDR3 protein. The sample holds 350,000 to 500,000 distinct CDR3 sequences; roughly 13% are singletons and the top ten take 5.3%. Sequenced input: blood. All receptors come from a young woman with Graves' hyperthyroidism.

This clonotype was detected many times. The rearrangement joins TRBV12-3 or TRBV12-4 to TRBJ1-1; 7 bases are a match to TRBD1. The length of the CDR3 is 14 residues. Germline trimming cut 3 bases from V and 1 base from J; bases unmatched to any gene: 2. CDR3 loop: CASSLTGKNTEAFF. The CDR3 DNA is TGTGCCAGCAGTTTGACAGGGAAGAACACTGAAGCTTTCTTT.

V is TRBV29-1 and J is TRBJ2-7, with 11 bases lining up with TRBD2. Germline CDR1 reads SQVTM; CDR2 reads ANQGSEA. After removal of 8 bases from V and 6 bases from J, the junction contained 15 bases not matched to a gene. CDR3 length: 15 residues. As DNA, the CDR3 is TGCAGCTTTGGCTTACTGCTAGCGGGAGGACGCGAGCAGTACTTC. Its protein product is CSFGLLLAGGREQYF.

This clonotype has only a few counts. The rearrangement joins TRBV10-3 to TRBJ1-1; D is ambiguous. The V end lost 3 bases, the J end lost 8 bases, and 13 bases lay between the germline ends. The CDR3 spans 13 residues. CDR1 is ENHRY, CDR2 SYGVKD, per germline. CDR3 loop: CAISDGRSREAFF. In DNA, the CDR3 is TGTGCCATCAGTGACGGACGGAGCCGAGAAGCTTTCTTT.

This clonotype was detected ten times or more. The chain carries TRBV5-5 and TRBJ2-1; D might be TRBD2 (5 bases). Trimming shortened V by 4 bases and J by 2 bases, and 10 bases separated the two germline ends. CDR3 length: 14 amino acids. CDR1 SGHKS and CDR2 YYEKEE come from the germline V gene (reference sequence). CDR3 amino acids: CASSLRGAYNEQFF. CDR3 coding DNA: TGTGCCAGCAGCCTCCGGGGTGCCTACAATGAGCAGTTCTTC.

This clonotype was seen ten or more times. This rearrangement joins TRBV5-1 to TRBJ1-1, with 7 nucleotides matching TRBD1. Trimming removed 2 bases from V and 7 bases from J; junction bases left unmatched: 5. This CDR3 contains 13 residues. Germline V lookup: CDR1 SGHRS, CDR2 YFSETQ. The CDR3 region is CASSLADRLEAFF. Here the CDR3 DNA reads TGCGCCAGCAGCTTAGCGGACAGGCTTGAAGCTTTCTTT.

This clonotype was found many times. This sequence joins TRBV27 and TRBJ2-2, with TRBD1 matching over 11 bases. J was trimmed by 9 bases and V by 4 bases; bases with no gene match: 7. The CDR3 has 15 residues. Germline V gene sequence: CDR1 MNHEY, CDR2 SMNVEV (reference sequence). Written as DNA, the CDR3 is TGTGCCAGCAGTTCCCGGGACAGGGGGGGCCGGGAGCTGTTTTTT. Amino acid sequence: CASSSRDRGGRELFF.

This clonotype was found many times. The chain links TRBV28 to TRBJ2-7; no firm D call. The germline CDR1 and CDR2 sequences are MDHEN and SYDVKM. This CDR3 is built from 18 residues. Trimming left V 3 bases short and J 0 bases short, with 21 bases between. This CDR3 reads CASSFENGPRSFSYEQYF. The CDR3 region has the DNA TGTGCCAGCAGTTTCGAAAATGGACCCAGGAGCTTCTCCTACGAGCAGTACTTC.

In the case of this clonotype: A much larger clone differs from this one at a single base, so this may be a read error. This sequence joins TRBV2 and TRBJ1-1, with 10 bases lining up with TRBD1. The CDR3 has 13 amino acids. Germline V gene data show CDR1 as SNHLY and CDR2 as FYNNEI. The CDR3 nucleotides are TGTCCCAGCACTGGACAGGGGGGAACTGAAGCTTTCTTT. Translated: CPSTGQGGTEAFF.

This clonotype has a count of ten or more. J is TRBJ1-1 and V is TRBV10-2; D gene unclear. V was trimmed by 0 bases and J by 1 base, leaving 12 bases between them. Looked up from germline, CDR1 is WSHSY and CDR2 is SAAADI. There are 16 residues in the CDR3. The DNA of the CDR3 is TGCGCCAGCAGTGAGTCAGGTTGGCAGGAGAACACTGAAGCTTTCTTT. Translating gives CASSESGWQENTEAFF.

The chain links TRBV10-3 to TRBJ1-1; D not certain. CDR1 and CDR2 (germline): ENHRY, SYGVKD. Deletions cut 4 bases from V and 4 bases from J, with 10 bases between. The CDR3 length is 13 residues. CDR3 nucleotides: TGTGCCATCAGTGGGGCTGTGGCCACTGAAGCTTTCTTT. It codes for CAISGAVATEAFF.

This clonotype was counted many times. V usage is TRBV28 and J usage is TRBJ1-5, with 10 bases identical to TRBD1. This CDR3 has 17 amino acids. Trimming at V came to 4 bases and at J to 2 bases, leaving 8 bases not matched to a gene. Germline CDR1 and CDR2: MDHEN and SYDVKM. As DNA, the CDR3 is TGTGCCAGCAGTTCCAGGACAGGGGGTGTGGGCAATCAGCCCCAGCATTTT. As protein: CASSSRTGGVGNQPQHF. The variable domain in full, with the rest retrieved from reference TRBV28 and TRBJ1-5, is DVKVTQSSRYLVKRTGEKVFLECVQDMDHENMFWYRQDPGLGLRLIYFSYDVKMKEKGDIPEGYSVSREKKERFSLILESASTNQTSMYLCASSSRTGGVGNQPQHFGDGTRLSIL.

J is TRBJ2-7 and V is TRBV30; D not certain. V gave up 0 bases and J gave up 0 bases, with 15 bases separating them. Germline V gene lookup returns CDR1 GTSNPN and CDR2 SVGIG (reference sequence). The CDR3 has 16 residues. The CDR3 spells CAWSVPSLSGSYEQYF. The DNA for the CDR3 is TGTGCCTGGAGTGTACCCTCACTTTCCGGCTCCTACGAGCAGTACTTC.

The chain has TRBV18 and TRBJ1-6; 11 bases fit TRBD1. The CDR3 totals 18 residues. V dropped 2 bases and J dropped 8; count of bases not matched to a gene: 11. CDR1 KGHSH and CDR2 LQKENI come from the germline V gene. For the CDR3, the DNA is TGTGCCAGCTCACCAAGCGCGACCGGGACAGGGGGAGATTCACCCCTCCACTTT. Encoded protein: CASSPSATGTGGDSPLHF. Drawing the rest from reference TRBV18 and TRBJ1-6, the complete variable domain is NAGVMQNPRHLVRRRGQEARLRCSPMKGHSHVYWYRQLPEEGLKFMVYLQKENIIDESGMPKERFSAEFPKEGPSILRIQQVVRGDSAAYFCASSPSATGTGGDSPLHFGNGTRLTVT.

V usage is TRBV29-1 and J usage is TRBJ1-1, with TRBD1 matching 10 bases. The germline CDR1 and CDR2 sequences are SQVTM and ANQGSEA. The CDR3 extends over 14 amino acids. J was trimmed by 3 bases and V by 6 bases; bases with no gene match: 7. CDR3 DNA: TGCAGCGTAACTGCCGGGACAGGGGACACTGAAGCTTTCTTT. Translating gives CSVTAGTGDTEAFF.

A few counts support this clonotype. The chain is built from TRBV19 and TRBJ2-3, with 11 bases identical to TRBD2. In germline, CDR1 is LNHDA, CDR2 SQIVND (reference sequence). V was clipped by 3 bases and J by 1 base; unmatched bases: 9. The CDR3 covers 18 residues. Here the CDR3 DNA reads TGTGCCAGTAGTATTACTAGCGGGAGAGGAACGGGCACAGATACGCAGTATTTT. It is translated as CASSITSGRGTGTDTQYF.

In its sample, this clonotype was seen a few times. In DNA form, the CDR3 reads TGCAGCCTCAATGACAGAACGAACACTGAAGCTTTCTTT. The encoded protein is CSLNDRTNTEAFF. The chain has TRBV29-1 and TRBJ1-1; a weak D match, TRBD1 (5 bases). The CDR3 is 13 residues long. Trimming removed 8 bases from V and 1 base from J, with 14 bases in between. Germline CDR1 and CDR2: SQVTM and ANQGSEA.

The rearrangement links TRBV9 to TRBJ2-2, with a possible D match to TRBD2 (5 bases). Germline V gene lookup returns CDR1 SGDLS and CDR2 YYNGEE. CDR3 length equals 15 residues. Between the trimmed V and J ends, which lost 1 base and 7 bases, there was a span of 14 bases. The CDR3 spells CASSVSGLRGGELFF. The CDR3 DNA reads TGTGCCAGCAGCGTATCGGGCCTTCGGGGCGGGGAGCTGTTTTTT.

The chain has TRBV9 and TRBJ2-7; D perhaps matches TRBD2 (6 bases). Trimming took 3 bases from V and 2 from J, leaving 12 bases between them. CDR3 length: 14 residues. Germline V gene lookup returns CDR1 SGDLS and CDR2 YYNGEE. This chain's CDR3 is CASSGPSGAYEQYF. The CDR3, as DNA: TGTGCCAGCAGCGGGCCGTCGGGGGCCTACGAGCAGTACTTC.

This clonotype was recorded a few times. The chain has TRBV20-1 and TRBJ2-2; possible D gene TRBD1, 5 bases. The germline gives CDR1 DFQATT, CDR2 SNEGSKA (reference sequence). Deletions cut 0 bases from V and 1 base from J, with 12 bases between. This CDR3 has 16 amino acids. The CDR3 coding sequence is TGCAGTGCTAGAGATGTGCGTCAGGGGAACACCGGGGAGCTGTTTTTT. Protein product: CSARDVRQGNTGELFF.

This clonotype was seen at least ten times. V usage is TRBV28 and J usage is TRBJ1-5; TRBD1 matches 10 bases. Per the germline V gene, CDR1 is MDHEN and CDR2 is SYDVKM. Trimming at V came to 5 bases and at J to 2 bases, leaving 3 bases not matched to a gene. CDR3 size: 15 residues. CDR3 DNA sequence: TGTGCCAGCAGTACCGGGACAGGGGGCAATCAGCCCCAGCATTTT. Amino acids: CASSTGTGGNQPQHF.

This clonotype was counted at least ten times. The CDR3 here is CSAKTSGVTWNEQFF. CDR3 sequence (DNA): TGCAGTGCCAAGACTAGCGGGGTCACTTGGAATGAGCAGTTCTTC. The chain combines TRBV20-1 with TRBJ2-1; 11 nucleotides line up with TRBD2. The CDR3 covers 15 residues. With V trimmed by 6 bases and J by 7 bases, 11 bases remained unmatched. CDR1 is DFQATT, CDR2 SNEGSKA, per germline (reference sequence).

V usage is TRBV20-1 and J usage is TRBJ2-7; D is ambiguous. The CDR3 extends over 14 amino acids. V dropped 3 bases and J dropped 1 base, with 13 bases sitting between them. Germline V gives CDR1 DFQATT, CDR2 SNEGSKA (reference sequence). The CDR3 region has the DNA TGCAGTGCTAGCCATCCCGACCCATCCTACGAGCAGTACTTC. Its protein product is CSASHPDPSYEQYF.

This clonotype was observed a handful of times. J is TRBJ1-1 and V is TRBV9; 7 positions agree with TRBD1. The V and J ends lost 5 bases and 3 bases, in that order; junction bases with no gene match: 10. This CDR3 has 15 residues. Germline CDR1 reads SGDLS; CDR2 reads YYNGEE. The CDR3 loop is CASSSGGGVDTEAFF. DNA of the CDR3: TGTGCCAGCAGTTCAGGGGGGGGGGTTGACACTGAAGCTTTCTTT.

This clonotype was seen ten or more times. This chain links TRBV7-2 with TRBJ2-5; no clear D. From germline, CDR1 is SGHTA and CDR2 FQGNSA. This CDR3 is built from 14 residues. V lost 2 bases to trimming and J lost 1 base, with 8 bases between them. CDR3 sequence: CASSLFGSQETQYF. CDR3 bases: TGTGCCAGCAGCTTATTCGGCAGCCAAGAGACCCAGTACTTC.

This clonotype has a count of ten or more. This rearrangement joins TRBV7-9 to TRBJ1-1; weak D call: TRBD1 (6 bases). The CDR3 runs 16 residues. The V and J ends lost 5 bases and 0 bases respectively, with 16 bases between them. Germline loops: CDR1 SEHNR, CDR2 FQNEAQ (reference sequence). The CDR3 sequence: CASSPPPGTMNTEAFF. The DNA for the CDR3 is TGTGCCAGCAGCCCTCCCCCCGGGACAATGAACACTGAAGCTTTCTTT.